These 4 T cell receptor beta chains share one sample of origin, sequenced in a study of blood T cell repertoires in COVID-19. Clones were read by immunoSEQ multiplex PCR, and TCRdb kept only the in-frame ones, dropping some. The sample yields approximately 92,000 clones, around 72% seen once. Material: peripheral blood. The receptors stem from a woman aged 55-69 years in a cohort sampled during active or convalescent COVID-19.

V gene TRBV2 combines with J gene TRBJ2-1, with 8 bases fitting TRBD1. Germline trimming cut 6 bases from V and 5 bases from J; bases unmatched to any gene: 9. The CDR3 is 15 residues long. The germline V gene has CDR1 SNHLY and CDR2 FYNNEI. The CDR3 is CASRDREIEHNEQFF. The DNA of the CDR3 is TGTGCCAGCAGGGACAGGGAGATAGAACACAATGAGCAGTTCTTC.

For this clone: Other DNA sequences in this sample translate to the same CDR3. V usage is TRBV7-2 and J usage is TRBJ2-7, with TRBD2 identical over 9 bases. Per germline, CDR1 SGHTA and CDR2 FQGNSA. This CDR3 comprises 13 residues. The junction had 3 bases not matched to a gene; V was cut back by 3 bases and J by 6 bases. The CDR3 DNA reads as TGTGCCAGCAGCTTGGGCGGGGGGGGCGAGCAGTACTTC. It specifies CASSLGGGGEQYF.

V gene TRBV6-2 or TRBV6-3 combines with J gene TRBJ2-1, with D possibly being TRBD2 (6 bases). V was trimmed by 6 bases and J by 0 bases, leaving 9 bases between them. The CDR3 covers 14 residues. Germline-derived CDR1 and CDR2 are MNHEY and SVGEGT. CDR3 coding DNA: TGTGCCAGCAGCTGGACTACCTCCTACAATGAGCAGTTCTTC. As protein: CASSWTTSYNEQFF.

The chain uses TRBV6-5 and TRBJ1-5, with 12 bases fitting TRBD1. Germline values: CDR1 MNHEY, CDR2 SVGAGI. J gave up 5 bases and V 8 bases, and 1 base lay outside the gene matches. The CDR3 loop spans 13 amino acids. CDR3 sequence (DNA): TGTGCCAGCGGGGACAGGGGGCATCAGCCCCAGCATTTT. Protein sequence: CASGDRGHQPQHF.